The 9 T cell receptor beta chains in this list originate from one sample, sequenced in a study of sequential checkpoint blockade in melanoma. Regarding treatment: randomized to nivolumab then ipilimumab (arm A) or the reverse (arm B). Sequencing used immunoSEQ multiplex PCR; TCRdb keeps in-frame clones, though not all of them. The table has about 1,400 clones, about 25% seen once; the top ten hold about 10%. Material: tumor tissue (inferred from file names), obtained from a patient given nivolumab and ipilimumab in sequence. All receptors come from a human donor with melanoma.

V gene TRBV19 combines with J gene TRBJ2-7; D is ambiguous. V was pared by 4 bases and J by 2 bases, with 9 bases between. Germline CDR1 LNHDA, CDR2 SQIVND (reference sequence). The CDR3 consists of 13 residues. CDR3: CASSSLGPYEQYF. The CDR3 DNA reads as TGTGCCAGTAGTAGCCTCGGGCCCTACGAGCAGTACTTC.

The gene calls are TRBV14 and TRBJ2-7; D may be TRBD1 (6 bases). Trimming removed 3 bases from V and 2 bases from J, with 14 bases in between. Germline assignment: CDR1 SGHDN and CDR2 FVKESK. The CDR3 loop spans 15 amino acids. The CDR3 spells CASSHLRDIPYEQYF. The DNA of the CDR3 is TGTGCCAGCAGCCACCTCCGGGACATCCCCTACGAGCAGTACTTC.

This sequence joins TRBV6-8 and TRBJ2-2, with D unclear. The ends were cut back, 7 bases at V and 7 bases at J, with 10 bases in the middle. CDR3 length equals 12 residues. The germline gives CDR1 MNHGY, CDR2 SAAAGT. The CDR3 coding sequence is TGTGCCAGCACCATAAAAGGCGGGGAGCTGTTTTTT. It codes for CASTIKGGELFF.

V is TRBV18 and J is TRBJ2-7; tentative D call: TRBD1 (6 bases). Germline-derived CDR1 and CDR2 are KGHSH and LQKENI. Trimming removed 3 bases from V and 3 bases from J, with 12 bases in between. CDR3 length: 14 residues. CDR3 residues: CASSPNTGRYEQYF. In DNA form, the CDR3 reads TGTGCCAGCTCACCGAATACAGGGCGCTACGAGCAGTACTTC.

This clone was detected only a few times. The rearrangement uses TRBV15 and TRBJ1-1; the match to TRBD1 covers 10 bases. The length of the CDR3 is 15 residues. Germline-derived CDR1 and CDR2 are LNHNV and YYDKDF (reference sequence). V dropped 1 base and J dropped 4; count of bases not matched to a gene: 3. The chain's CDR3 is CATSRARTGGTEAFF. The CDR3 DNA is TGTGCCACCAGCAGAGCCAGGACAGGGGGCACTGAAGCTTTCTTT.

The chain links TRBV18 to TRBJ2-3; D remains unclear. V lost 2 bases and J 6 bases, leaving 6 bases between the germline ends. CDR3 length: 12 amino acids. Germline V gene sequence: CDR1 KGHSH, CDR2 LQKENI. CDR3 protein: CASSPNRDTQYF. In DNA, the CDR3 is TGTGCCAGCTCACCAAACCGGGATACGCAGTATTTT.

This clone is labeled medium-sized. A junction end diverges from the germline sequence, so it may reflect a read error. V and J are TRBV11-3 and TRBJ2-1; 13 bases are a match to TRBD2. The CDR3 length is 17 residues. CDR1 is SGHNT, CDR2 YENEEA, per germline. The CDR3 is CASSLRPVTSGRNEQFF. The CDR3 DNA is TGTGCTAGCAGCTTACGTCCCGTGACTAGCGGGAGGAATGAGCAGTTCTTC.

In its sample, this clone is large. The chain's CDR3 is CASRAVGGLETQYF. The CDR3 region has the DNA TGTGCCAGCAGGGCCGTGGGGGGATTGGAGACCCAGTACTTC. The V call is TRBV6-8, the J call TRBJ2-5; TRBD2 is a possible D gene (6 bases). CDR1 is MNHGY, CDR2 SAAAGT, per germline. This CDR3 contains 14 residues. The V end lost 6 bases, the J end lost 5 bases, and 16 bases lay between the germline ends.

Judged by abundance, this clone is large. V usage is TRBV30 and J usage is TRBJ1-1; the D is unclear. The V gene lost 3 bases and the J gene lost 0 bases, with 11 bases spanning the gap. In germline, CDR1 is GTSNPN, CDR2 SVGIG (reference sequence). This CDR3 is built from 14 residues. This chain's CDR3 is CAWRWRSMNTEAFF. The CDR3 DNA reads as TGTGCCTGGAGATGGCGTTCGATGAACACTGAAGCTTTCTTT.